What follows are 14 T cell receptor beta chains derived from one specimen sequenced in a study of follicular helper T cells after annual influenza vaccination. The table came from immunoSEQ multiplex PCR; TCRdb's copy has only in-frame clones and leaves some out. Of about 11,000 clones listed, 70% to 85% are singletons. Specimen: CXCR5- memory CD4+ T cells sorted from blood, collected 6 weeks after influenza vaccination. Every receptor here comes from an adult who received the influenza vaccine.

The chain is built from TRBV2 and TRBJ1-5; D gene uncertain. Germline V gives CDR1 SNHLY, CDR2 FYNNEI. V gave up 0 bases and J gave up 4 bases, with 16 bases separating them. CDR3 length equals 17 residues. CDR3 sequence (DNA): TGTGCCAGCAGTGAAGCGCCGGTTTGGGGAAGGAATCAGCCCCAGCATTTT. Protein sequence: CASSEAPVWGRNQPQHF. The variable domain in full, completed from reference TRBV2 and TRBJ1-5, reads EPEVTQTPSHQVTQMGQEVILRCVPISNHLYFYWYRQILGQKVEFLVSFYNNEISEKSEIFDDQFSVERPDGSNFTLKIRSTKLEDSAMYFCASSEAPVWGRNQPQHFGDGTRLSIL.

This clone was seen only a few times. This chain links TRBV27 with TRBJ1-6; no firm D call. CDR1 is MNHEY and CDR2 is SMNVEV in the germline V gene (reference sequence). This CDR3 has 19 residues. The germline V and J ends were trimmed by 0 bases and 0 bases, with 15 bases remaining between them. The CDR3 nucleotides are TGTGCCAGCAGTTTATCACCCCCCTTTGGCCGCTCCTATAATTCACCCCTCCACTTT. Protein product: CASSLSPPFGRSYNSPLHF.

The J gene is TRBJ2-1, the V gene TRBV28; TRBD2 matches 7 bases. This CDR3 region has 15 residues. Per germline, CDR1 MDHEN and CDR2 SYDVKM. V shed 4 bases and J 8 bases; nucleotides not matched to a gene: 11. This CDR3 reads CASSWTGRLIHEQFF. The CDR3 DNA reads TGTGCCAGCAGTTGGACCGGGAGGTTGATCCATGAGCAGTTCTTC.

The chain is built from TRBV4-2 and TRBJ2-2; TRBD2 might be the D (5 bases). The CDR3 spans 16 residues. The germline gives CDR1 LGHNA, CDR2 YNFKEQ. V was clipped by 0 bases and J by 0 bases, with 8 bases between them. In nucleotides, the CDR3 is TGTGCCAGCAGCCAAGATTTCGGGGCGAACACCGGGGAGCTGTTTTTT. Translated, it gives CASSQDFGANTGELFF.

This chain connects TRBV28 to TRBJ1-5; D call uncertain. CDR1 MDHEN and CDR2 SYDVKM come from the germline V gene. V was cut by 8 bases and J by 8 bases, with 16 bases left in between. The CDR3 consists of 13 residues. CDR3 nucleotide sequence: TGTGCCAGCGGCTCGGCCGTTTTCAAGCCCCAGCATTTT. Translating gives CASGSAVFKPQHF.

For this clone: The junction does not match germline at one end; this may be a read error. The rearrangement links TRBV5-1 to TRBJ1-2; 7 positions agree with TRBD1. Germline V gene data show CDR1 as SGHRS and CDR2 as YFSETQ. This CDR3 has 15 amino acids. The CDR3 DNA reads as TGCGCCAGCAGTTTGGAGGGACAGATGCCTTATGGCTACACCTTC. It yields the protein CASSLEGQMPYGYTF. Supplemented by reference TRBV5-1 and TRBJ1-2, the full variable domain reads KAGVTQTPRYLIKTRGQQVTLSCSPISGHRSVSWYQQTPGQGLQFLFEYFSETQRNKGNFPGRFSGRQFSNSRSEMNVSTLELGDSALYLCASSLEGQMPYGYTFGSGTRLTVV.

This chain joins TRBV10-3 and TRBJ2-1; 12 nucleotides match TRBD2. Trimming removed 2 bases from V and 7 bases from J; junction bases left unmatched: 3. The CDR3 length is 15 residues. The germline gives CDR1 ENHRY, CDR2 SYGVKD. CDR3 amino acids: CAISERTSGENEQFF. The CDR3 DNA follows: TGTGCCATCAGTGAGCGGACTAGCGGGGAAAATGAGCAGTTCTTC.

The chain joins TRBV5-1 to TRBJ2-2; D is perhaps TRBD1 (6 bases). This CDR3 has 14 amino acids. Germline V CDR1 and CDR2: SGHRS, YFSETQ. The V and J ends lost 2 bases and 7 bases respectively, with 12 bases between them. The CDR3 nucleotides are TGCGCCAGCAGCTTCCAGGGGCAAGGCGGGGAGCTGTTTTTT. Its translation: CASSFQGQGGELFF.

This sequence joins TRBV20-1 and TRBJ2-7, with D maybe TRBD2 (5 bases). V dropped 2 bases and J dropped 3 bases, with 5 bases sitting between them. CDR3 length: 11 amino acids. Germline CDR1 reads DFQATT; CDR2 reads SNEGSKA (reference sequence). The chain's CDR3 is CSARTSYEQYF. In DNA form, the CDR3 reads TGCAGTGCTAGAACTAGCTACGAGCAGTACTTC.

CDR3 amino acids: CASSAAGGEYNEQFF. The CDR3 coding sequence is TGTGCCAGCAGCGCCGCCGGGGGTGAATACAATGAGCAGTTCTTC. The V and J genes are TRBV9 and TRBJ2-1, with D perhaps matching TRBD2 (6 bases). The V gene's germline CDR1 is SGDLS and CDR2 YYNGEE. The CDR3 totals 15 residues. Between the trimmed V and J ends, which lost 3 bases and 4 bases, there was a span of 14 bases. The complete variable domain, with remaining parts taken from reference TRBV9 and TRBJ2-1, reads DSGVTQTPKHLITATGQRVTLRCSPRSGDLSVYWYQQSLDQGLQFLIQYYNGEERAKGNILERFSAQQFPDLHSELNLSSLELGDSALYFCASSAAGGEYNEQFFGPGTRLTVL.

The genes are TRBV6-5 and TRBJ2-5; TRBD2 is a possible D gene (5 bases). Germline assignment: CDR1 MNHEY and CDR2 SVGAGI. V was pared by 6 bases and J by 0 bases, with 11 bases between. This CDR3 is built from 14 residues. CDR3 sequence: CASRSDWNQETQYF. The CDR3 DNA reads as TGTGCCAGCAGGTCGGACTGGAACCAAGAGACCCAGTACTTC.

This clone was observed once. The rearrangement links TRBV7-9 to TRBJ2-1, with TRBD1 matching over 10 bases. The CDR3 is made up of 18 amino acids. With V trimmed by 4 bases and J by 1 base, 10 bases remained unmatched. CDR1 is SEHNR and CDR2 is FQNEAQ in the germline V gene (reference sequence). The CDR3 bases are TGTGCCAGCAGCTCAGACAGGGGGCGCTTTACATCCTACAATGAGCAGTTCTTC. Amino acids: CASSSDRGRFTSYNEQFF.

This chain uses TRBV7-2 with TRBJ1-6; 8 bases match TRBD1. Per the germline V gene, CDR1 is SGHTA and CDR2 is FQGNSA. With 4 bases clipped from V and 5 bases from J, the junction kept 10 bases outside the gene matches. This CDR3 has 17 amino acids. CDR3 amino acids: CASSSGPGQDHNSPLHF. The DNA for the CDR3 is TGTGCCAGCAGCTCGGGACCGGGACAGGACCATAATTCACCCCTCCACTTT.

The chain links TRBV5-6 to TRBJ2-5; 10 nucleotides agree with TRBD2. This CDR3 comprises 16 residues. The V segment lost 4 bases and the J segment 5 bases; nucleotides outside the gene matches: 11. Looked up from germline, CDR1 is SGHDT and CDR2 is YYEEEE. CDR3 DNA sequence: TGTGCCAGCAGCCCGTGGGAAGCGGGAGGGCTTGAGACCCAGTACTTC. It is translated as CASSPWEAGGLETQYF. Full variable domain (missing parts from reference TRBV5-6 and TRBJ2-5): DAGVTQSPTHLIKTRGQQVTLRCSPKSGHDTVSWYQQALGQGPQFIFQYYEEEERQRGNFPDRFSGHQFPNYSSELNVNALLLGDSALYLCASSPWEAGGLETQYFGPGTRLLVL.